A single sample is the source of the 25 T cell receptor beta chains below, sequenced in a study of T-cell memory formation after mild COVID-19. TCRdb processed the 5' RACE reads anew with MiXCR; each CDR3 protein has one entry. The sample lists tens of thousands of distinct CDR3 sequences; 7.4% were seen once. The specimen was PBMCs or a T cell subset sorted from them (not recorded which). The receptors here all came from an adult woman who had mild COVID-19 (a few samples of this study predate the infection). Cell type and time point are not known.

There are many counts of this clonotype. V gene TRBV7-8 combines with J gene TRBJ1-2, with TRBD1 matching 8 bases. The CDR3 loop spans 16 amino acids. The V gene end was trimmed by 9 bases and the J gene end by 7 bases; junction bases not matched to a gene: 19. Germline lookup yields CDR1 SGHVS and CDR2 FQNEAQ. The CDR3 spells CASTLNSQGTGGGYTF. The CDR3 region has the DNA TGTGCCAGTACACTCAATAGCCAAGGGACAGGCGGTGGCTACACCTTC.

The gene calls are TRBV5-1 and TRBJ2-7, with 11 bases identical to TRBD2. Germline V lookup: CDR1 SGHRS, CDR2 YFSETQ. CDR3 length equals 16 residues. After removal of 1 base from V and 7 bases from J, the junction contained 10 bases not matched to a gene. The CDR3 nucleotides read TGCGCCAGCAGCTTGACTAGCGGGGGCCCTTTTGGGGAGCAGTACTTC. Translation: CASSLTSGGPFGEQYF.

This clonotype showed up many times. The chain combines TRBV20-1 with TRBJ2-1; TRBD2 matches at 9 bases. The CDR3 is 22 residues long. Germline-derived CDR1 and CDR2 are DFQATT and SNEGSKA (reference sequence). J lost 4 bases, V lost 2 bases, and 27 bases had no gene match. CDR3 region: CSARYTSGRVSGGTATYNEQFF. The CDR3 DNA sequence: TGCAGTGCTAGATATACGTCAGGGAGGGTGAGCGGGGGGACCGCCACGTACAATGAGCAGTTCTTC.

This clonotype has ten or more counts. The chain carries TRBV7-6 and TRBJ2-7, with TRBD2 matching 8 bases. Trimming at V came to 0 bases and at J to 1 base, leaving 2 bases not matched to a gene. Germline CDR1 and CDR2: SGHVS and FNYEAQ. The CDR3 has 15 residues. CDR3 loop: CASSLARGVSYEQYF. The CDR3 nucleotides read TGTGCCAGCAGCTTAGCGCGGGGGGTATCCTACGAGCAGTACTTC. Filled out from reference TRBV7-6 and TRBJ2-7, the complete variable domain reads GAGVSQSPRYKVTKRGQDVALRCDPISGHVSLYWYRQALGQGPEFLTYFNYEAQQDKSGLPNDRFSAERPEGSISTLTIQRTEQRDSAMYRCASSLARGVSYEQYFGPGTRLTVT.

The count of this clonotype is one. This rearrangement joins TRBV11-1 to TRBJ2-1; no reliable D call. CDR3 length equals 12 residues. Trimming left V 5 bases short and J 5 bases short, with 7 bases between. Germline CDR1 and CDR2: SGHAT and FQDESV (reference sequence). The CDR3 DNA follows: TGTGCCAGCAGCCGAGGAGACAATGAGCAGTTCTTC. Residues: CASSRGDNEQFF.

This clonotype was detected ten times or more. The rearrangement links TRBV7-9 to TRBJ1-2, with 9 nucleotides matching TRBD1. V shed 2 bases, J shed 4 bases, and the junction held 8 bases outside the gene matches. The germline gives CDR1 SEHNR, CDR2 FQNEAQ (reference sequence). This CDR3 has 16 residues. CDR3 coding DNA: TGTGCCAGCAGCTTATGGGACAGGGAATCAAGCTATGGCTACACCTTC. Translating gives CASSLWDRESSYGYTF.

This clonotype was recorded many times. The chain links TRBV7-2 to TRBJ2-3; weak D call: TRBD2 (6 bases). With 5 bases removed from V and 2 bases from J, the gap between germline ends came to 14 bases. Per germline, CDR1 SGHTA and CDR2 FQGNSA. The CDR3 has 15 residues. The CDR3 loop is CASSRGLAFTDTQYF. In DNA form, the CDR3 reads TGTGCCAGCAGCCGAGGGCTAGCGTTCACAGATACGCAGTATTTT.

This clonotype was observed many times. V is TRBV5-1 and J is TRBJ1-5, with 8 bases aligning to TRBD1. The CDR3 has 18 amino acids. J gave up 2 bases and V 4 bases, and 14 bases lay outside the gene matches. The germline V gene has CDR1 SGHRS and CDR2 YFSETQ. As DNA, the CDR3 is TGCGCCAGCAGCCCGGGGGTTGGGGCAGGGGGCCGCAATCAGCCCCAGCATTTT. Translated, it gives CASSPGVGAGGRNQPQHF.

The sample holds many counts of this clonotype. V is TRBV7-6 and J is TRBJ2-5; 7 nucleotides align to TRBD1. The CDR3 length is 13 residues. Germline trimming cut 8 bases from V and 2 bases from J; bases unmatched to any gene: 5. The V gene's germline CDR1 is SGHVS and CDR2 FNYEAQ. CDR3: CASGRGHQETQYF. CDR3 bases: TGTGCCAGCGGAAGGGGGCATCAAGAGACCCAGTACTTC.

The table lists this clonotype with a few counts. The chain couples TRBV19 to TRBJ1-1, with D possibly TRBD1 on 6 matching bases. V was cut by 4 bases and J by 6 bases, with 9 bases left in between. Germline CDR1 reads LNHDA; CDR2 reads SQIVND (reference sequence). This CDR3 has 12 amino acids. The CDR3 sequence is CASSNRVAEAFF. For the CDR3, the DNA is TGTGCCAGTAGTAACAGGGTCGCTGAAGCTTTCTTT. Full variable domain (remainder filled in from reference TRBV19 and TRBJ1-1): DGGITQSPKYLFRKEGQNVTLSCEQNLNHDAMYWYRQDPGQGLRLIYYSQIVNDFQKGDIAEGYSVSREKKESFPLTVTSAQKNPTAFYLCASSNRVAEAFFGQGTRLTVV.

This clonotype appeared many times. The genes are TRBV4-3 and TRBJ2-2; TRBD2 matches 10 bases. V lost 3 bases and J lost 1; bases outside the gene matches: 8. Germline V gene sequence: CDR1 LGHNA, CDR2 YSLEER. The CDR3 is 18 amino acids. CDR3: CASSHTTLAGENTGELFF. The DNA of the CDR3 is TGCGCCAGCAGCCATACAACCCTAGCGGGAGAGAACACCGGGGAGCTGTTTTTT.

The table lists this clonotype with a few counts. This chain uses TRBV4-3 with TRBJ2-5; the match to TRBD2 covers 10 bases. The V gene's germline CDR1 is LGHNA and CDR2 YSLEER. CDR3 size: 18 residues. V lost 0 bases and J lost 2; bases outside the gene matches: 9. The CDR3 sequence is CASSQDHRLAGAQETQYF. As DNA, the CDR3 is TGCGCCAGCAGCCAAGATCATAGGCTAGCGGGGGCTCAAGAGACCCAGTACTTC.

This clonotype occurred many times. The CDR3 protein is CATSDSGTVSGNTIYF. CDR3 in DNA: TGTGCCACCAGTGACTCCGGGACGGTTTCTGGAAACACCATATATTTT. The genes are TRBV24-1 and TRBJ1-3, with D perhaps matching TRBD1 (5 bases). CDR1 KGHDR and CDR2 SFDVKD come from the germline V gene. The CDR3 totals 16 residues. Trimming pared 4 bases from V and 1 base from J, leaving 13 bases between.

This clonotype has at least ten counts. The chain joins TRBV4-1 to TRBJ2-7; D gene uncertain. The CDR3 has 15 amino acids. Per the germline V gene, CDR1 is MGHRA and CDR2 is YSYEKL. Trimming removed 1 base at V and 2 bases at J, with 12 bases between. The CDR3 here is CASSQGGRNPYEQYF. DNA for the CDR3: TGCGCCAGCAGCCAAGGCGGCCGAAACCCCTACGAGCAGTACTTC.

The chain couples TRBV7-6 to TRBJ2-3; D is possibly TRBD2 (5 bases). The length of the CDR3 is 13 residues. Germline loops: CDR1 SGHVS, CDR2 FNYEAQ. Trimming left V 7 bases short and J 3 bases short, with 11 bases between. CDR3 region: CASTERGTDTQYF. DNA of the CDR3: TGTGCCAGCACCGAACGAGGGACAGATACGCAGTATTTT.

At least ten counts were recorded for this clonotype. J is TRBJ2-5 and V is TRBV10-3; 8 bases align to TRBD1. Germline CDR1 is ENHRY and CDR2 is SYGVKD. CDR3 length equals 16 residues. With V trimmed by 8 bases and J by 5 bases, 16 bases remained unmatched. CDR3 amino acids: CAIRHGDQGAGETQYF. The CDR3 coding sequence is TGTGCCATCCGGCACGGGGATCAGGGGGCCGGGGAGACCCAGTACTTC.

This clonotype was found many times. J is TRBJ1-2 and V is TRBV20-1; D is perhaps TRBD1 (6 bases). The CDR3 length is 15 residues. V was clipped by 0 bases and J by 5 bases, with 16 bases between them. CDR1 and CDR2 (germline): DFQATT, SNEGSKA (reference sequence). As DNA, the CDR3 is TGCAGTGCTAGAGACCCCCAGGGGCTCCGGTATGGCTACACCTTC. This codes for CSARDPQGLRYGYTF.

This clonotype was seen a few times. The chain has TRBV19 and TRBJ2-7, with TRBD1 matching over 7 bases. Germline V lookup: CDR1 LNHDA, CDR2 SQIVND (reference sequence). J was trimmed by 1 base and V by 4 bases; bases with no gene match: 7. The CDR3 spans 15 residues. CDR3 sequence (DNA): TGTGCCAGTAGTAACGACAGGGTAGGGTCCTACGAGCAGTACTTC. Its translation: CASSNDRVGSYEQYF.

This clonotype was seen ten or more times. This chain uses TRBV23-1 with TRBJ1-1, with D uncertain. TRBV23-1 has ORF status, its function being uncertain. The CDR3 spans 13 residues. The V and J ends lost 10 bases and 0 bases respectively, with 12 bases between them. The CDR3 coding sequence is TGCGCCATACTAGGGCAGTTGAACACTGAAGCTTTCTTT. It is translated as CAILGQLNTEAFF.

This clonotype was seen many times. The chain uses TRBV18 and TRBJ2-7, with D unresolved. Trimming removed 3 bases from V and 2 bases from J, with 11 bases in between. The CDR3 consists of 14 residues. Germline CDR1 and CDR2: KGHSH and LQKENI. CDR3 in amino acids: CASSPFQSAYEQYF. In DNA form, the CDR3 reads TGTGCCAGCTCACCTTTTCAGTCTGCCTACGAGCAGTACTTC.

This clonotype was picked up many times. This chain joins TRBV3-1 and TRBJ2-3, with D perhaps assigned TRBD1 or TRBD2 (6 bases each). Deletions cut 4 bases from V and 3 bases from J, with 17 bases between. CDR3 length: 16 residues. Germline CDR1 reads LGHDT; CDR2 reads YNNKEL (reference sequence). CDR3 coding DNA: TGTGCCAGCAGCCTTCGTCGGGGGCCAGTTACAGATACGCAGTATTTT. It yields the protein CASSLRRGPVTDTQYF.

J is TRBJ1-4 and V is TRBV19; no clear D. The length of the CDR3 is 15 residues. V lost 7 bases, J lost 1 base, and 13 bases lay in between. Germline CDR1 and CDR2: LNHDA and SQIVND (reference sequence). The CDR3 nucleotides are TGTGCCAGTAACCTGAAGTTGGTAACTAATGAAAAACTGTTTTTT. Translated, it gives CASNLKLVTNEKLFF.

This clonotype was observed a handful of times. The rearrangement links TRBV19 to TRBJ1-1; D is unresolved. This CDR3 has 14 residues. The germline V and J ends were trimmed by 5 bases and 6 bases, with 16 bases remaining between them. Germline V lookup: CDR1 LNHDA, CDR2 SQIVND (reference sequence). The CDR3: CASSSGFTRAEAFF. CDR3 DNA: TGTGCCAGTAGTTCGGGGTTTACGAGGGCTGAAGCTTTCTTT. The full variable domain, with the rest looked up from reference TRBV19 and TRBJ1-1, is DGGITQSPKYLFRKEGQNVTLSCEQNLNHDAMYWYRQDPGQGLRLIYYSQIVNDFQKGDIAEGYSVSREKKESFPLTVTSAQKNPTAFYLCASSSGFTRAEAFFGQGTRLTVV.

This clonotype was seen more than once but under ten times. This chain uses TRBV30 with TRBJ2-7; 13 bases match TRBD2. The ends lost 3 bases at V and 9 bases at J; junction bases unmatched: 11. Germline V lookup: CDR1 GTSNPN, CDR2 SVGIG (reference sequence). CDR3 length: 15 residues. The CDR3 is CAWRPPGLAGSGQYF. The CDR3 bases are TGTGCCTGGAGGCCCCCGGGACTAGCGGGATCAGGGCAGTACTTC. Full variable domain (rest looked up from reference TRBV30 and TRBJ2-7): SQTIHQWPATLVQPVGSPLSLECTVEGTSNPNLYWYRQAAGRGLQLLFYSVGIGQISSEVPQNLSASRPQDRQFILSSKKLLLSDSGFYLCAWRPPGLAGSGQYFGPGTRLTVT.

In its sample, this clonotype was seen many times. The gene calls are TRBV5-6 and TRBJ1-1; D is possibly TRBD1 (5 bases). This CDR3 is built from 15 residues. Looked up from germline, CDR1 is SGHDT and CDR2 is YYEEEE. V lost 1 base, J lost 3 bases, and 13 bases lay in between. The DNA for the CDR3 is TGTGCCAGCAGCTTGTTAGGGGCGCTGGACACTGAAGCTTTCTTT. Translating it yields CASSLLGALDTEAFF.